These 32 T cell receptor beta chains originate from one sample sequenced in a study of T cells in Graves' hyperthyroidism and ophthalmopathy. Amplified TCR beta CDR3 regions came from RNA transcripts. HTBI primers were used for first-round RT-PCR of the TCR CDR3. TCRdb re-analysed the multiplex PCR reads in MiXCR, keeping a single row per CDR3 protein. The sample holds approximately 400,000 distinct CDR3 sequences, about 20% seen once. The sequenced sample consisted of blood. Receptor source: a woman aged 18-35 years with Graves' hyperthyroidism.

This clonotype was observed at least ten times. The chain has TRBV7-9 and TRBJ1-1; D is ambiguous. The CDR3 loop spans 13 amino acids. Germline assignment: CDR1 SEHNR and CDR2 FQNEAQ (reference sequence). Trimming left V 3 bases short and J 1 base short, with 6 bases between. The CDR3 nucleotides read TGTGCCAGCAGCTTTGAGACGAACACTGAAGCTTTCTTT. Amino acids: CASSFETNTEAFF.

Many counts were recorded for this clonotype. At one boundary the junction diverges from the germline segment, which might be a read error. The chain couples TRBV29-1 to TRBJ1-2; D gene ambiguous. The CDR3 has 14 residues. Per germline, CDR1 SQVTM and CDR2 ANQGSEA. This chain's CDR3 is CSVDEEIGNNGYTF. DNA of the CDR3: TGCAGCGTTGATGAGGAAATAGGTAACAATGGCTACACCTTC.

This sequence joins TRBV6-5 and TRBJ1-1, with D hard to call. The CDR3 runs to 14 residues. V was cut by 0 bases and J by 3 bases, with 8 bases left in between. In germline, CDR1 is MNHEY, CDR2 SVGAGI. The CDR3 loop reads CASSYSYGDTEAFF. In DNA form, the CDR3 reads TGTGCCAGCAGTTACTCCTACGGGGACACTGAAGCTTTCTTT.

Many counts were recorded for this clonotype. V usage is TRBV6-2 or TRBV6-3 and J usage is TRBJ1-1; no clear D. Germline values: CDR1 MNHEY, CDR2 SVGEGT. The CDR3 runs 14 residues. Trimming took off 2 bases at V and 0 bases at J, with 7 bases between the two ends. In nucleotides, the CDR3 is TGTGCCAGCAGTTACAGGGCGTTGAACACTGAAGCTTTCTTT. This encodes CASSYRALNTEAFF.

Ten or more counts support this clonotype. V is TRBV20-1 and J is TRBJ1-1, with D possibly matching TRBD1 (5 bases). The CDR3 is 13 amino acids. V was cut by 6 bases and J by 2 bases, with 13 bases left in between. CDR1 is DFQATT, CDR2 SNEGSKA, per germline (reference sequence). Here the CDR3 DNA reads TGCAGTGCGTCAAGGGGCAGAAACACTGAAGCTTTCTTT. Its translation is CSASRGRNTEAFF.

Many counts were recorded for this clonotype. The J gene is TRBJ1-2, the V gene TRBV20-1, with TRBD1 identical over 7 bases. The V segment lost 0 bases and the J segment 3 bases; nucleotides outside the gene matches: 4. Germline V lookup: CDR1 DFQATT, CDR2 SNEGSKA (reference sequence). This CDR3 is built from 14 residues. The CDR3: CSARDKGADYGYTF. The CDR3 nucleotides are TGCAGTGCTAGAGATAAGGGGGCAGACTATGGCTACACCTTC.

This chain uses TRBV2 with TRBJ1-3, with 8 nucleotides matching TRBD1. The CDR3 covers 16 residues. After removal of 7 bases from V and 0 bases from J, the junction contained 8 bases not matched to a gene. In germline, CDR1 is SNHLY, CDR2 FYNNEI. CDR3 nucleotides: TGTGCCAGCACGCCAGACAGGGGCGGCTCTGGAAACACCATATATTTT. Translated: CASTPDRGGSGNTIYF.

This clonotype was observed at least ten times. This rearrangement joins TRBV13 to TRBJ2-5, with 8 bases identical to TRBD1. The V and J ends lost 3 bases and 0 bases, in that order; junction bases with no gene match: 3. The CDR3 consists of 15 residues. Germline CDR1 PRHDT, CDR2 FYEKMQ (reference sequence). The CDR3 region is CASSFRGPDQETQYF. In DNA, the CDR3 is TGTGCCAGCAGCTTCAGGGGGCCTGACCAAGAGACCCAGTACTTC.

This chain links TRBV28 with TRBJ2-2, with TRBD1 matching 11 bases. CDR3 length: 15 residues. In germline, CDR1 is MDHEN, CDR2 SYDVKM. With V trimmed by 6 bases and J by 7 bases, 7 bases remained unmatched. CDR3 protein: CASRPGQGAYGELFF. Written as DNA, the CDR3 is TGTGCCAGCAGGCCCGGACAGGGGGCATACGGGGAGCTGTTTTTT.

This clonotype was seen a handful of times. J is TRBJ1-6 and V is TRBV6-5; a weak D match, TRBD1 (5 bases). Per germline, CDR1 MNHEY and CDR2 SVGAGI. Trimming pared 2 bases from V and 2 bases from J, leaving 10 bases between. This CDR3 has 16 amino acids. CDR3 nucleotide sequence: TGTGCCAGCAGTTACGGGGCAGGGACCTATAATTCACCCCTCCACTTT. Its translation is CASSYGAGTYNSPLHF.

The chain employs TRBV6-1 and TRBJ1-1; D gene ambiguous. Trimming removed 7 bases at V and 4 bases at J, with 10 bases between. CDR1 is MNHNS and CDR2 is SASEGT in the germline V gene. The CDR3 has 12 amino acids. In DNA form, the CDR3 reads TGTGCCAGCACCCCCCGTGTCACTGAAGCTTTCTTT. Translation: CASTPRVTEAFF.

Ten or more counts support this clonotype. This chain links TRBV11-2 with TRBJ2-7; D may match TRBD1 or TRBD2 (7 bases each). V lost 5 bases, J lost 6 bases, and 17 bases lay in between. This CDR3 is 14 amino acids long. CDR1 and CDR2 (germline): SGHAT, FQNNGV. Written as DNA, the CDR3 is TGTGCCAGCAGCCAGGGGGGGGTTGGCCGCGAGCAGTACTTC. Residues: CASSQGGVGREQYF.

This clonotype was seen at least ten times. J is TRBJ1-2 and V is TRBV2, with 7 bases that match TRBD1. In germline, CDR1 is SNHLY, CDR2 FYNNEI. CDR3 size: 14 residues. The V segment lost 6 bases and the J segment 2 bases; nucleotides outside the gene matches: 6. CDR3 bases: TGTGCCAGCAGGGTTAGGACAGGAAACTATGGCTACACCTTC. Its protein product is CASRVRTGNYGYTF.

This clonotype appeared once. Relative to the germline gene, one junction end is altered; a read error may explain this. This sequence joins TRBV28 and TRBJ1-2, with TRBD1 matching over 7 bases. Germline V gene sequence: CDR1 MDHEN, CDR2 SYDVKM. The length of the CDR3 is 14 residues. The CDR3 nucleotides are TGTGCCAGCAGTCTGGCCGACAGGGCTTATGGCTTCACCTTC. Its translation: CASSLADRAYGFTF.

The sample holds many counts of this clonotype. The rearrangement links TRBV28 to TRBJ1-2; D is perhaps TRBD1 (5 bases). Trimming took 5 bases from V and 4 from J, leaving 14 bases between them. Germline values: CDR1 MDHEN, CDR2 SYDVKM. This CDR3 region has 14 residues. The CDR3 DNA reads TGTGCCAGCAGTCCGGGGGGGGACCCCTATGGCTACACCTTC. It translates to CASSPGGDPYGYTF.

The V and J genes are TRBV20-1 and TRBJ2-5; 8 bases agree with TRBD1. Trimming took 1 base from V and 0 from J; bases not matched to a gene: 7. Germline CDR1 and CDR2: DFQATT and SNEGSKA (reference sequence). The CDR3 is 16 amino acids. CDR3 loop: CSARGWTGSYQETQYF. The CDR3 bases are TGCAGTGCTAGAGGTTGGACAGGGAGCTACCAAGAGACCCAGTACTTC.

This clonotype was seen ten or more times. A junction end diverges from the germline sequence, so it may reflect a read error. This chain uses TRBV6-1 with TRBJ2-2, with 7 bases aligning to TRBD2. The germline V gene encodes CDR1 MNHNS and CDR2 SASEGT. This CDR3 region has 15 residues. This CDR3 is CAGREGPGGTGELFF. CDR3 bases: TGTGCCGGCAGGGAGGGGCCCGGGGGGACCGGGGAGCTGTTTTTT.

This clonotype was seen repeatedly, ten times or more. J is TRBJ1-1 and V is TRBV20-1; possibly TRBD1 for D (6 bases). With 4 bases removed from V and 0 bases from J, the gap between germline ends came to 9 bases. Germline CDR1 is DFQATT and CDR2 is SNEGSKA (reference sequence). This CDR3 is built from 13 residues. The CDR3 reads CSATSGVNTEAFF. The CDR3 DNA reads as TGCAGTGCTACCTCAGGGGTGAACACTGAAGCTTTCTTT.

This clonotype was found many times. The CDR3 sequence is CASSALNGYEQYF. In nucleotides, the CDR3 is TGTGCCAGCAGTGCCTTAAACGGCTACGAGCAGTACTTC. The chain is built from TRBV27 and TRBJ2-7, with D unresolved. Trimming stripped 5 bases from V and 3 bases from J, with 11 bases between. Per germline, CDR1 MNHEY and CDR2 SMNVEV (reference sequence). CDR3 length equals 13 residues.

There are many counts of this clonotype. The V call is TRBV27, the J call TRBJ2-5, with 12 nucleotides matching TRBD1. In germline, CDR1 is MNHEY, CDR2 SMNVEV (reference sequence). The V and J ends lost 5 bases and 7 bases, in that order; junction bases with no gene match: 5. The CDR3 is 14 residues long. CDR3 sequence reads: CASSLGQGAGTQYF. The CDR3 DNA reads TGTGCCAGCAGTCTGGGACAGGGGGCCGGGACCCAGTACTTC.

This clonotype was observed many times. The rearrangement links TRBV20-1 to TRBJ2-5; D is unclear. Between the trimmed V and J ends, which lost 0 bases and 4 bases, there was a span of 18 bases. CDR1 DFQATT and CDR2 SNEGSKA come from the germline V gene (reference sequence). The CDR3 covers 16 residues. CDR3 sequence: CSARDVRHLKGETQYF. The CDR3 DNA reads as TGCAGTGCTAGAGATGTGAGACACTTAAAGGGAGAGACCCAGTACTTC.

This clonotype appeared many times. This chain's CDR3 is CASSPGPGMNTEAFF. The DNA of the CDR3 is TGCGCCAGCAGCCCCGGACCAGGCATGAACACTGAAGCTTTCTTT. The chain joins TRBV5-1 to TRBJ1-1; D unclear. Trimming shortened V by 4 bases and J by 0 bases, and 13 bases separated the two germline ends. The CDR3 is made up of 15 amino acids. Germline CDR1 reads SGHRS; CDR2 reads YFSETQ.

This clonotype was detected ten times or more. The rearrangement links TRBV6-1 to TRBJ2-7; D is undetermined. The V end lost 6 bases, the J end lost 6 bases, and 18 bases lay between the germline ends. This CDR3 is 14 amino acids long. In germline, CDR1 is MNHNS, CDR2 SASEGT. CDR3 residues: CASSPHVRLTEQYF. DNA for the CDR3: TGTGCCAGCAGCCCCCATGTCAGGCTCACCGAGCAGTACTTC.

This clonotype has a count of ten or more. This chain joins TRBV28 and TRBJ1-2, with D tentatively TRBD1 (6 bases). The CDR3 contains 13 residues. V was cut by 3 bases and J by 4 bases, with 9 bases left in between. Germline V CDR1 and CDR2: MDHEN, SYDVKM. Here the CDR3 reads CASSLRTAYGYTF. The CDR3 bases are TGTGCCAGCAGTTTGAGGACAGCCTATGGCTACACCTTC.

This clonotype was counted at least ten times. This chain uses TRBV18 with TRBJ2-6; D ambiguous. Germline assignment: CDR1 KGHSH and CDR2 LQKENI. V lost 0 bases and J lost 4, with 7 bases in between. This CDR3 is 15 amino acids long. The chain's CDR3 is CASSPPSGGANVLTF. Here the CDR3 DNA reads TGTGCCAGCTCACCACCGTCTGGCGGGGCCAACGTCCTGACTTTC.

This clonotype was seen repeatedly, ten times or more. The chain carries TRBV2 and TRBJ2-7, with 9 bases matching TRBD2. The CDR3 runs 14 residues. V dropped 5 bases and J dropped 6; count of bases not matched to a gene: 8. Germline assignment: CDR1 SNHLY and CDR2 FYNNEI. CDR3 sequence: CASSPGLAPLEQYF. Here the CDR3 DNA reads TGTGCCAGCAGTCCGGGACTAGCTCCTCTCGAGCAGTACTTC.

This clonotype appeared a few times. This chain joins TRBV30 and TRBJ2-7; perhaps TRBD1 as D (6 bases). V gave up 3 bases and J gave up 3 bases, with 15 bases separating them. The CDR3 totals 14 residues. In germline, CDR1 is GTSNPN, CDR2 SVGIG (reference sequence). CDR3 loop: CAWSHSGAGYEQYF. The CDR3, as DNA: TGTGCCTGGAGCCACTCAGGGGCAGGCTACGAGCAGTACTTC.

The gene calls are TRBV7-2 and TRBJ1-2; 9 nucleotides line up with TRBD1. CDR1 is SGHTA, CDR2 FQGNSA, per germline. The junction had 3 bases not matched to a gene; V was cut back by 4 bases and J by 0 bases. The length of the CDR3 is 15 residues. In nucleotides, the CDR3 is TGTGCCAGCAGCTCGACAGGGGGTACTAACTATGGCTACACCTTC. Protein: CASSSTGGTNYGYTF.

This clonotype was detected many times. The CDR3 spells CASRADKNTEAFF. CDR3 DNA sequence: TGTGCCAGCAGAGCGGACAAGAACACTGAAGCTTTCTTT. The V call is TRBV7-8, the J call TRBJ1-1; possibly TRBD1 for D (5 bases). V gave up 6 bases and J gave up 1 base, with 9 bases separating them. Germline values: CDR1 SGHVS, CDR2 FQNEAQ. CDR3 length: 13 residues. Based on the CDR3 plus reference TRBV7-8 and TRBJ1-1, the full variable domain is GAGVSQSPRYKVAKRGQDVALRCDPISGHVSLFWYQQALGQGPEFLTYFQNEAQLDKSGLPSDRFFAERPEGSVSTLKIQRTQQEDSAVYLCASRADKNTEAFFGQGTRLTVV.

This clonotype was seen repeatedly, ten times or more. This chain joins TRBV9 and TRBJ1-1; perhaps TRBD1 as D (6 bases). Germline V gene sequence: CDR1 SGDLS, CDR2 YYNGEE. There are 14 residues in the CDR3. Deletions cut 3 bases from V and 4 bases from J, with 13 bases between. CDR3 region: CASSETGRGTEAFF. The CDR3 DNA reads TGTGCCAGCAGCGAGACAGGTCGGGGCACTGAAGCTTTCTTT.

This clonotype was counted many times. As DNA, the CDR3 is TGTGCCAGCAGCGGAGGACAGGGGTTCGGCTATGGCTACACCTTC. It yields the protein CASSGGQGFGYGYTF. The rearrangement uses TRBV5-8 and TRBJ1-2; 9 bases match TRBD1. This CDR3 spans 15 amino acids. Germline V CDR1 and CDR2: SGHTS, YDEGEE. V was pared by 4 bases and J by 4 bases, with 8 bases of the junction left unmatched.

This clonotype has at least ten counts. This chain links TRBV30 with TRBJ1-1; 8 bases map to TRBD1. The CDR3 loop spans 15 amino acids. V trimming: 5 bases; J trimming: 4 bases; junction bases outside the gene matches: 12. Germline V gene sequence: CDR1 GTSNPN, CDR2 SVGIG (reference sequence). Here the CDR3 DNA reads TGTGCCTGGGGGCTCAGGGGGCGTAGAGGCACTGAAGCTTTCTTT. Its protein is CAWGLRGRRGTEAFF.